This T cell receptor (beta chain) came from a study of cytomegalovirus exposure and HLA in healthy donors. The CDR3 length is 15 residues. Trimming took 6 bases from V and 2 from J, leaving 15 bases between them. From germline, CDR1 is MNHNY and CDR2 SVGAGI (reference sequence). This table comes from immunoSEQ multiplex PCR, and its TCRdb copy is limited to in-frame clones, with some not included. The sample contains 250,000 to 400,000 clones, approximately 85% of which appear only once. Sequenced input: PBMCs. The chain combines TRBV6-6 with TRBJ2-3; tentatively, D is TRBD2 (6 bases). The source of this sequence is a man aged 25-45 years in good health and CMV-seronegative. CDR3 coding DNA: TGTGCCAGCAGGGGACTGGCCTCACTCACAGATACGCAGTATTTT. Translation gives CASRGLASLTDTQYF.